The clone carrying this T cell receptor (beta chain) was picked up a small number of times. The data were taken from a study of control samples from healthy donors and cancer patients. The data were produced by immunoSEQ multiplex PCR, yet TCRdb's version contains in-frame clones alone and is incomplete. The table records fewer than 120,000 clones, around nine tenths of them present only once. The receptor's source is a woman in her sixties with lung cancer. The sequenced sample was PBMCs.

The CDR3 DNA follows: TGTGCCAGCAGTTTCGCGGACAGGGGGGGCTACACCTTC. This encodes CASSFADRGGYTF. The chain is built from TRBV27 and TRBJ1-2; 10 bases match TRBD1. V was clipped by 3 bases and J by 8 bases; unmatched bases: 3. In germline, CDR1 is MNHEY, CDR2 SMNVEV (reference sequence). The length of the CDR3 is 13 residues.